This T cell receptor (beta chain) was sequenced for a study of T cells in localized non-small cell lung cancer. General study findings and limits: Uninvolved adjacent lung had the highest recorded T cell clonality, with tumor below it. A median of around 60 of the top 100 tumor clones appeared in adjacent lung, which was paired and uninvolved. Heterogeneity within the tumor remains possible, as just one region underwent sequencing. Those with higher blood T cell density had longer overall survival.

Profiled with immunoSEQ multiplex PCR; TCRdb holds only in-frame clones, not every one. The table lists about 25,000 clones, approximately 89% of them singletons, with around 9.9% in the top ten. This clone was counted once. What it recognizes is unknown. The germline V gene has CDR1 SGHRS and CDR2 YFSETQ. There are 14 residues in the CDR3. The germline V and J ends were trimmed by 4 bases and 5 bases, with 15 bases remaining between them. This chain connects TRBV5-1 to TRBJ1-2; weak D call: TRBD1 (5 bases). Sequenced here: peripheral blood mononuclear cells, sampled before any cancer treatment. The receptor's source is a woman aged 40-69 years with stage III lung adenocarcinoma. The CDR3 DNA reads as TGCGCCAGCAGCCCGGCCGGGGCTCAATATGGCTACACCTTC. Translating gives CASSPAGAQYGYTF.